This record looks at one TCR delta chain sequence and its context. This may come from a read error, since a much larger clone is one base off. The data belong to a study of gamma-delta T cells after stem cell transplantation. Trimming removed 6 bases from V and 9 bases from J; junction bases left unmatched: 21. This CDR3 spans 18 amino acids. Germline V gene data show CDR1 as GEAIGNYY and CDR2 as EKD. TCRdb re-called clones from the RT-PCR reads via CATT. The sample has roughly 2,000 delta-chain clones; 15% are singletons. The clonotype originates from a human donor. It is not recorded whose cells these are; they may come from a transplant donor. This table probably holds off-target reads from a library built for another chain. The sequenced sample consisted of gamma-delta T cells. The V gene is TRDV2, the J gene TRDJ1; 13 nucleotides match TRDD3. The CDR3 protein is CACHPLGDTRDGSWELIF. The CDR3 coding sequence is TGTGCCTGTCACCCACTGGGGGATACGCGGGATGGGTCCTGGGAACTCATCTTT.